These 24 T cell receptor beta chains were sequenced from one sample in a study of technical replicates of blood from a handful of donors. This table comes from immunoSEQ multiplex PCR, and its TCRdb copy is limited to in-frame clones, with some not included. Of more than 65,000 clones listed, nearly 97% are singletons. The sample was T cells isolated from PBMCs. The receptor source for this set is a human donor in good health.

This clone occurred once. This rearrangement joins TRBV11-2 to TRBJ2-7; TRBD2 matches at 8 bases. The ends lost 0 bases at V and 2 bases at J; junction bases unmatched: 9. CDR1 is SGHAT and CDR2 is FQNNGV in the germline V gene. The CDR3 loop spans 17 amino acids. This CDR3 reads CASSLDTGLGGTYEQYF. As DNA, the CDR3 is TGTGCCAGCAGCTTAGATACGGGACTAGGGGGAACCTACGAGCAGTACTTC. Looking up the rest from reference TRBV11-2 and TRBJ2-7 gives the full variable domain: EAGVAQSPRYKIIEKRQSVAFWCNPISGHATLYWYQQILGQGPKLLIQFQNNGVVDDSQLPKDRFSAERLKGVDSTLKIQPAKLEDSAVYLCASSLDTGLGGTYEQYFGPGTRLTVT.

The chain carries TRBV27 and TRBJ2-7; possibly TRBD2 for D (5 bases). Between the trimmed V and J ends, which lost 1 base and 5 bases, there was a span of 18 bases. The germline gives CDR1 MNHEY, CDR2 SMNVEV (reference sequence). The CDR3 is 16 amino acids. DNA for the CDR3: TGTGCCAGCAGTTTATTAGGCTCGACGGGAAGGGACGAGCAGTACTTC. Its protein is CASSLLGSTGRDEQYF.

The chain carries TRBV6-6 and TRBJ2-7; TRBD2 aligns across 11 bases. This CDR3 comprises 14 residues. CDR1 and CDR2 from the germline V gene are MNHNY and SVGAGI (reference sequence). Trimming at V came to 8 bases and at J to 2 bases, leaving 5 bases not matched to a gene. The CDR3 here is CASLDSGRAYEQYF. The CDR3 DNA follows: TGTGCCAGCCTCGATAGCGGGAGGGCCTACGAGCAGTACTTC.

This chain uses TRBV19 with TRBJ1-2; D gene unclear. V lost 3 bases and J lost 8, with 19 bases in between. The CDR3 length is 15 residues. CDR1 LNHDA and CDR2 SQIVND come from the germline V gene (reference sequence). The CDR3 loop is CASSIPPAPYGGYTF. The CDR3, as DNA: TGTGCCAGTAGTATCCCCCCGGCCCCTTACGGGGGCTACACCTTC.

This clone showed up just once. J is TRBJ2-1 and V is TRBV28; the match to TRBD2 covers 11 bases. Germline loops: CDR1 MDHEN, CDR2 SYDVKM. The J segment lost 5 bases and the V segment lost 2 bases, leaving 20 bases of the junction unmatched. CDR3 length: 21 residues. CDR3 amino acids: CASSLKMYGTSGRSRHNEQFF. CDR3 sequence (DNA): TGTGCCAGCAGTTTAAAAATGTACGGTACTAGCGGGAGATCTAGGCACAATGAGCAGTTCTTC.

The rearrangement uses TRBV7-9 and TRBJ2-3; TRBD2 might be the D (6 bases). Germline V CDR1 and CDR2: SEHNR, FQNEAQ (reference sequence). The CDR3 is made up of 14 amino acids. V was trimmed by 7 bases and J by 0 bases, leaving 11 bases between them. The CDR3 sequence: CASTYGGSTDTQYF. CDR3 sequence (DNA): TGTGCCAGCACCTATGGGGGGAGCACAGATACGCAGTATTTT.

The rearrangement joins TRBV6-1 to TRBJ2-7, with 7 bases aligning to TRBD1. With 2 bases clipped from V and 5 bases from J, the junction kept 6 bases outside the gene matches. The CDR3 totals 14 residues. CDR1 is MNHNS and CDR2 is SASEGT in the germline V gene. The CDR3 is CASSEYYRGDEQYF. CDR3 in DNA: TGTGCCAGCAGTGAATATTACAGGGGCGACGAGCAGTACTTC.

CDR3 DNA: TGTGCCAGCAGTCTATACCCGCGGGACAGGCAAGGCTCTGGGGCCAACGTCCTGACTTTC. This translates into CASSLYPRDRQGSGANVLTF. This chain connects TRBV28 to TRBJ2-6; TRBD1 matches at 8 bases. In germline, CDR1 is MDHEN, CDR2 SYDVKM. This CDR3 is 20 amino acids long. V was clipped by 5 bases and J by 0 bases; unmatched bases: 15.

The V and J genes are TRBV6-5 and TRBJ2-1; TRBD2 aligns across 13 bases. CDR1 is MNHEY, CDR2 SVGAGI, per germline. V was clipped by 0 bases and J by 9 bases; unmatched bases: 5. This CDR3 contains 16 residues. CDR3 amino acids: CASSYSLTSGRLEQFF. In nucleotides, the CDR3 is TGTGCCAGCAGTTACTCGCTGACTAGCGGGAGGCTTGAGCAGTTCTTC.

This rearrangement joins TRBV6-5 to TRBJ1-4, with D perhaps matching TRBD1 (6 bases). The V gene lost 6 bases and the J gene lost 6 bases, with 14 bases spanning the gap. In germline, CDR1 is MNHEY, CDR2 SVGAGI. The CDR3 loop spans 14 amino acids. The chain's CDR3 is CASRLTGRDEKLFF. CDR3 in DNA: TGTGCCAGCAGACTCACAGGGCGCGATGAAAAACTGTTTTTT.

V is TRBV4-1 and J is TRBJ1-2, with D possibly being TRBD1 (6 bases). The CDR3 sequence is 15 residues long. Germline-derived CDR1 and CDR2 are MGHRA and YSYEKL. Trimming left V 4 bases short and J 3 bases short, with 15 bases between. CDR3 bases: TGCGCCAGCAGCCTCCCCGGGACAAAAGACTATGGCTACACCTTC. Encoded protein: CASSLPGTKDYGYTF.

The chain links TRBV11-3 to TRBJ1-1; D perhaps matches TRBD1 (6 bases). The germline V and J ends were trimmed by 1 base and 2 bases, with 8 bases remaining between them. Germline CDR1 and CDR2: SGHNT and YENEEA. CDR3 length: 14 amino acids. As DNA, the CDR3 is TGTGCCAGCAGCTTAGCCGGGACAAACACTGAAGCTTTCTTT. It translates to CASSLAGTNTEAFF.

V usage is TRBV12-5 and J usage is TRBJ2-1, with D unclear. Per germline, CDR1 LGHNT and CDR2 FRNRAP. This CDR3 has 16 residues. V was trimmed by 2 bases and J by 4 bases, leaving 15 bases between them. CDR3 in amino acids: CASGLLESTPYNEQFF. CDR3 nucleotide sequence: TGTGCTAGTGGTTTGCTCGAGTCCACCCCGTACAATGAGCAGTTCTTC.

The genes are TRBV11-2 and TRBJ1-3; 9 nucleotides match TRBD1. The trim removed 0 bases at V and 8 bases at J, leaving 17 bases unmatched. CDR3 length: 19 amino acids. Germline CDR1 is SGHAT and CDR2 is FQNNGV. The CDR3 protein is CASSLDALSFGTGSDTIYF. CDR3 DNA sequence: TGTGCCAGCAGCTTAGATGCACTGTCCTTTGGGACAGGGAGTGACACCATATATTTT.

The gene calls are TRBV2 and TRBJ1-1; 7 bases align to TRBD1. The ends lost 4 bases at V and 5 bases at J; junction bases unmatched: 7. The CDR3 contains 14 residues. Germline assignment: CDR1 SNHLY and CDR2 FYNNEI. CDR3 DNA sequence: TGTGCCAGCAGTGTAACAGGGGAAAATACTGAAGCTTTCTTT. This translates into CASSVTGENTEAFF.

The rearrangement joins TRBV6-5 to TRBJ1-1; D uncertain. Germline CDR1 and CDR2: MNHEY and SVGAGI. The CDR3 is 13 residues long. The V gene lost 2 bases and the J gene lost 0 bases, with 4 bases spanning the gap. This CDR3 reads CASSYLLNTEAFF. In DNA, the CDR3 is TGTGCCAGCAGTTACCTCCTGAACACTGAAGCTTTCTTT.

The rearrangement uses TRBV10-3 and TRBJ2-2; 8 bases align to TRBD1. J was trimmed by 1 base and V by 5 bases; bases with no gene match: 3. Germline CDR1 reads ENHRY; CDR2 reads SYGVKD. CDR3 size: 15 residues. CDR3 sequence reads: CAISSGTGNTGELFF. In nucleotides, the CDR3 is TGTGCCATCAGTTCCGGGACAGGGAACACCGGGGAGCTGTTTTTT.

The gene calls are TRBV18 and TRBJ2-7; 12 bases map to TRBD1. The CDR3 extends over 17 amino acids. With V trimmed by 0 bases and J by 1 base, 4 bases remained unmatched. In germline, CDR1 is KGHSH, CDR2 LQKENI. The CDR3 loop reads CASSPPTGQGASYEQYF. CDR3 DNA sequence: TGTGCCAGCTCACCACCAACGGGACAGGGGGCATCCTACGAGCAGTACTTC.

The chain employs TRBV2 and TRBJ2-1, with D hard to call. Trimming took off 5 bases at V and 6 bases at J, with 8 bases between the two ends. The CDR3 spans 12 residues. Germline-derived CDR1 and CDR2 are SNHLY and FYNNEI. The CDR3 spells CASSPQFNEQFF. The CDR3 region has the DNA TGTGCCAGCAGTCCCCAATTCAATGAGCAGTTCTTC.

The V gene is TRBV11-2, the J gene TRBJ2-1, with TRBD2 matching over 7 bases. Per germline, CDR1 SGHAT and CDR2 FQNNGV. J was trimmed by 6 bases and V by 4 bases; bases with no gene match: 9. CDR3 size: 15 residues. The CDR3 sequence is CASSSVGGPPNEQFF. The DNA of the CDR3 is TGTGCCAGCAGCTCCGTGGGAGGGCCCCCCAATGAGCAGTTCTTC.

The chain combines TRBV11-2 with TRBJ2-3; weak D call: TRBD2 (6 bases). The V and J ends lost 2 bases and 3 bases respectively, with 21 bases between them. Germline V gene data show CDR1 as SGHAT and CDR2 as FQNNGV. This CDR3 contains 18 residues. The DNA for the CDR3 is TGTGCCAGCAGCTTACAAGCGATGTCCATTGCGGGGACAGATACGCAGTATTTT. Protein: CASSLQAMSIAGTDTQYF.

The rearrangement links TRBV30 to TRBJ2-7; D may be TRBD2 (5 bases). The CDR3 has 11 residues. Germline lookup yields CDR1 GTSNPN and CDR2 SVGIG (reference sequence). V gave up 0 bases and J gave up 6 bases, with 6 bases separating them. The CDR3, as DNA: TGTGCCTGGAGTGTACGGGGCGAGCAGTACTTC. Its protein product is CAWSVRGEQYF.

V is TRBV7-9 and J is TRBJ1-2; TRBD1 matches at 7 bases. V was pared by 6 bases and J by 2 bases, with 6 bases of the junction left unmatched. CDR1 SEHNR and CDR2 FQNEAQ come from the germline V gene (reference sequence). This CDR3 is built from 14 residues. CDR3 sequence: CASRKQGTNYGYTF. The CDR3, as DNA: TGTGCCAGCAGAAAACAGGGGACCAACTATGGCTACACCTTC. Using reference TRBV7-9 and TRBJ1-2 for the parts outside the CDR3, the full variable domain is DTGVSQNPRHKITKRGQNVTFRCDPISEHNRLYWYRQTLGQGPEFLTYFQNEAQLEKSRLLSDRFSAERPKGSFSTLEIQRTEQGDSAMYLCASRKQGTNYGYTFGSGTRLTVV.

CDR3 nucleotide sequence: TGTGCCAGCAGCTTGGGTACAGGGATCTGGTTGAACACCGGGGAGCTGTTTTTT. As protein: CASSLGTGIWLNTGELFF. This chain uses TRBV5-5 with TRBJ2-2; TRBD1 is a possible D gene (6 bases). V was cut by 0 bases and J by 1 base, with 16 bases left in between. The CDR3 runs 18 residues. Germline CDR1 reads SGHKS; CDR2 reads YYEKEE (reference sequence).